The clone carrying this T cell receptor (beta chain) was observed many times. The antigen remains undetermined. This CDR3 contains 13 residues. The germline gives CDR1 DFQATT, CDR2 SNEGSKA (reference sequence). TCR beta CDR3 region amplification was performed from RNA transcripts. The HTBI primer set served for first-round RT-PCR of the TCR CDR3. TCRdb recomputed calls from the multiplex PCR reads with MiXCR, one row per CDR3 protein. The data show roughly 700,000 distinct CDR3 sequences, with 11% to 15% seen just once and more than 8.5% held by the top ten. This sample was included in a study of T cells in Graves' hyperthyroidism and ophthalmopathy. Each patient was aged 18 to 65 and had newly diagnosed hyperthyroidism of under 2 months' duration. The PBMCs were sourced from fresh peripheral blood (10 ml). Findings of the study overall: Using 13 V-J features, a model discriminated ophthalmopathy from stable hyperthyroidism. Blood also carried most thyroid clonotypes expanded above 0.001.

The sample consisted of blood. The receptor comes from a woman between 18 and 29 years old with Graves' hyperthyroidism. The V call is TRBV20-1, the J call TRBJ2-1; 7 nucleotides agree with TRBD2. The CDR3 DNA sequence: TGCAGGCCGACTAGCCGCCCCCTCAATGAGCAGTTCTTC. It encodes CRPTSRPLNEQFF.